This TCR beta chain derives from a study of shared clonotypes between healthy human individuals. The CDR3 is made up of 15 amino acids. Per the germline V gene, CDR1 is MDHEN and CDR2 is SYDVKM. V was pared by 5 bases and J by 3 bases, with 5 bases of the junction left unmatched. The donors, healthy adults who were HIV-negative, had experienced no recent acute infections or vaccinations. The study separated CD4+ cells into CD45RA+ naive and CD45RA-negative memory subsets. Per the original methods: ImmunoSEQ yielded junction-only sequences lacking quality scores, so filtering differed. Using immunoSEQ multiplex PCR, the repertoire was profiled, and TCRdb retains in-frame clones only, with some absent. V, J and clone size are taken as reported in that table, and D and trimming were inferred from the DNA itself. The profile shows 1,400,000 or so clones, approximately 98.5% of them singletons. This clone has a single count.

The chain has TRBV28 and TRBJ1-5; TRBD1 matches 9 bases. The clonotype comes from a man aged 25 to 40 in good health. The specimen was naive CD4+ T cells sorted from blood. The subset denotes: CD45RA+ positively selected. The CDR3 DNA sequence: TGTGCCAGCAGTCCACAGGGGGCCGTCAATCAGCCCCAGCATTTT. Amino acid sequence: CASSPQGAVNQPQHF. Full variable domain (missing parts from reference TRBV28 and TRBJ1-5): DVKVTQSSRYLVKRTGEKVFLECVQDMDHENMFWYRQDPGLGLRLIYFSYDVKMKEKGDIPEGYSVSREKKERFSLILESASTNQTSMYLCASSPQGAVNQPQHFGDGTRLSIL.